This T cell receptor beta chain was captured by sequencing in a study of technical replicates of blood from a few donors. Repertoires were generated with immunoSEQ multiplex PCR, while TCRdb's copy carries only in-frame clones and drops some. The repertoire holds 75,000 to 85,000 clones, with roughly four fifths as singletons. J lost 3 bases, V lost 2 bases, and 4 bases had no gene match. Per the germline V gene, CDR1 is GTSNPN and CDR2 is SVGIG (reference sequence). The CDR3 extends over 14 amino acids. The specimen was PBMCs. The sequence was obtained from a human donor in good health. Some clones in this sample may be carry-over from other donors' samples. The rearrangement joins TRBV30 to TRBJ2-3; 8 bases match TRBD2. The CDR3 DNA follows: TGTGCCTGGAGTACTAGCGGAGCGACAGATACGCAGTATTTT. This gives the protein CAWSTSGATDTQYF. Full variable domain (rest looked up from reference TRBV30 and TRBJ2-3): SQTIHQWPATLVQPVGSPLSLECTVEGTSNPNLYWYRQAAGRGLQLLFYSVGIGQISSEVPQNLSASRPQDRQFILSSKKLLLSDSGFYLCAWSTSGATDTQYFGPGTRLTVL.